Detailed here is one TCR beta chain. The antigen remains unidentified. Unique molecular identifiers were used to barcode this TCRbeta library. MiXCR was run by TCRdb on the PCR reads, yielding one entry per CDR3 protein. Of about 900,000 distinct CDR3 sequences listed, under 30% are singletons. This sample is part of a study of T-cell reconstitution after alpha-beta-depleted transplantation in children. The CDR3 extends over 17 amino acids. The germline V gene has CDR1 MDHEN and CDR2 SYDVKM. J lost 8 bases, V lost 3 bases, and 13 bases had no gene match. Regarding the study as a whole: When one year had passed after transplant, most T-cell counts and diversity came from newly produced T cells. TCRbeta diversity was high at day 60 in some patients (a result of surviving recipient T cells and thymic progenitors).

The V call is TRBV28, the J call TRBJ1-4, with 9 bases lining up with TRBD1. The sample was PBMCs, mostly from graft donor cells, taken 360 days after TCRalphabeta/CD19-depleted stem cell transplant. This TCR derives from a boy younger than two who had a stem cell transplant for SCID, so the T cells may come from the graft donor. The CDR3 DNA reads TGTGCCAGCAGTTTCTCGCCTGACAGGGGGAGACAAGAAAAACTGTTTTTT. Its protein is CASSFSPDRGRQEKLFF.